This T cell receptor (beta chain) emerged from a study of graft-versus-host responses after intestinal transplantation. Background on the study: All recipients got anti-thymocyte globulin induction, then tacrolimus and steroids for 2 to 4 years.

Profiling relied on immunoSEQ multiplex PCR, and the TCRdb table lists in-frame clones only, not all of them. The sample holds 95,000 to 100,000 clones, about 83% seen once. The germline V and J ends were trimmed by 1 base and 8 bases, with 9 bases remaining between them. Germline CDR1 is SEHNR and CDR2 is FQNEAQ (reference sequence). This CDR3 region has 13 residues. This chain links TRBV7-9 with TRBJ1-5; a weak D match, TRBD1 (6 bases). The TCR comes from a human patient who received an intestinal transplant, so some T cells may come from the graft donor. The sample consisted of PBMCs, taken 255 days after intestinal transplant. The CDR3 here is CASSLDRAEPQHF. CDR3 bases: TGTGCCAGCAGCTTAGACAGGGCTGAGCCCCAGCATTTT. The complete variable domain, with remaining parts taken from reference TRBV7-9 and TRBJ1-5, reads DTGVSQNPRHKITKRGQNVTFRCDPISEHNRLYWYRQTLGQGPEFLTYFQNEAQLEKSRLLSDRFSAERPKGSFSTLEIQRTEQGDSAMYLCASSLDRAEPQHFGDGTRLSIL.